This TCR beta chain stems from a study of T cells in Graves' hyperthyroidism and ophthalmopathy. Researchers took RNA transcripts and amplified the TCR beta CDR3 regions from them. First-round RT-PCR of the TCR CDR3 relied on the HTBI primer set. MiXCR, run by TCRdb on the multiplex PCR reads, gives a single entry per CDR3 protein. The table has hundreds of thousands of distinct CDR3 sequences, more than 13% seen once; the top ten hold approximately 29%. Notes on the study in general: The blood repertoire included most of the expanded thyroid clonotypes above 0.001.

This clonotype was recorded many times. Its antigen is not known. This TCR derives from a man aged 50 or older with Graves' ophthalmopathy. Material for sequencing was blood.

CDR3: CASSQLGIREKLFF. As DNA, the CDR3 is TGTGCCAGCAGCCAATTAGGGATCCGTGAAAAACTGTTTTTT. This chain connects TRBV3-1 to TRBJ1-4; no clear D gene. The germline V gene encodes CDR1 LGHDT and CDR2 YNNKEL (reference sequence). The V and J ends lost 2 bases and 7 bases respectively, with 11 bases between them. The CDR3 extends over 14 amino acids. The complete variable domain, with remaining parts taken from reference TRBV3-1 and TRBJ1-4, reads DTAVSQTPKYLVTQMGNDKSIKCEQNLGHDTMYWYKQDSKKFLKIMFSYNNKELIINETVPNRFSPKSPDKAHLNLHINSLELGDSAVYFCASSQLGIREKLFFGSGTQLSVL.